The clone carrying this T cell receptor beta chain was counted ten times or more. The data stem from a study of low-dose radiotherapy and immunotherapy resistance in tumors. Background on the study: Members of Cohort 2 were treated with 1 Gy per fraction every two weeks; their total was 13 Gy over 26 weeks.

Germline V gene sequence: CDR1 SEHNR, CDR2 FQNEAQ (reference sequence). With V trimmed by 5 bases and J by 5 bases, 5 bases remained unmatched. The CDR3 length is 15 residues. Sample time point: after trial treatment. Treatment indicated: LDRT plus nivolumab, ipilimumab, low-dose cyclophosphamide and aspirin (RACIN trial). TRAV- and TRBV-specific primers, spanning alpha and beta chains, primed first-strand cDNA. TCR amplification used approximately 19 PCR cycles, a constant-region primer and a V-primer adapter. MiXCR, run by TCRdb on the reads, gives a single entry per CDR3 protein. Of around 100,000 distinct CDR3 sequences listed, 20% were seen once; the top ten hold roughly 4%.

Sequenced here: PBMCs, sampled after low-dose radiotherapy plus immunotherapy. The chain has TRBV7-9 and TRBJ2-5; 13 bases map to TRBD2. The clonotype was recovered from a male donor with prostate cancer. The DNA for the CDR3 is TGTGCCAGCAGCCCACGGACTAGCGGGGGTGAGACCCAGTACTTC. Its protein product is CASSPRTSGGETQYF.